These 19 T cell receptor beta chains were sequenced from one sample in a study of cytomegalovirus exposure and HLA in healthy donors. The PCR ran on 60 Vbeta and 13 Jbeta primers. Sequenced by immunoSEQ multiplex PCR; TCRdb stores in-frame clones only, minus some. The table has some 170,000 clones, around 80% seen once. The sequenced sample consisted of PBMCs. Source of these receptors: a man in his forties in good health and CMV-seronegative.

A few counts support this clone. The rearrangement uses TRBV5-6 and TRBJ1-2; no reliable D call. Germline values: CDR1 SGHDT, CDR2 YYEEEE. Between the trimmed V and J ends, which lost 7 bases and 2 bases, there was a span of 6 bases. CDR3 length: 11 residues. The CDR3 reads CASQSNYGYTF. The CDR3 coding sequence is TGTGCCAGCCAATCCAACTATGGCTACACCTTC.

The V gene is TRBV27, the J gene TRBJ1-4; 8 nucleotides match TRBD1. Germline V CDR1 and CDR2: MNHEY, SMNVEV (reference sequence). V shed 3 bases, J shed 4 bases, and the junction held 10 bases outside the gene matches. This CDR3 comprises 17 residues. For the CDR3, the DNA is TGTGCCAGCAGTTTCAGGTGGCAGGGGGCGAGTAATGAAAAACTGTTTTTT. Its protein product is CASSFRWQGASNEKLFF.

The chain recombines TRBV6-6 with TRBJ1-2; possible D gene TRBD1, 6 bases. The CDR3 is 14 amino acids. Looked up from germline, CDR1 is MNHNY and CDR2 is SVGAGI (reference sequence). The V gene lost 7 bases and the J gene lost 4 bases, with 16 bases spanning the gap. The CDR3 sequence: CASITGSFPYGYTF. The CDR3 DNA reads TGTGCCAGCATAACAGGGTCTTTTCCCTATGGCTACACCTTC.

The chain couples TRBV10-3 to TRBJ1-5; 9 bases are a match to TRBD1. The germline V gene has CDR1 ENHRY and CDR2 SYGVKD. The CDR3 sequence is 14 residues long. Losses at the gene ends were 4 bases for V and 7 bases for J; bases not matched to a gene: 5. This CDR3 is CAISAGQGHQPQHF. The CDR3 bases are TGTGCCATCAGTGCTGGACAGGGGCACCAGCCCCAGCATTTT.

This rearrangement joins TRBV11-1 to TRBJ1-2, with D tentatively TRBD1 (6 bases). Germline assignment: CDR1 SGHAT and CDR2 FQDESV (reference sequence). This CDR3 has 13 amino acids. With 5 bases removed from V and 8 bases from J, the gap between germline ends came to 15 bases. The CDR3: CASSGTGSGGYTF. In nucleotides, the CDR3 is TGTGCCAGCAGCGGCACAGGGTCTGGAGGCTACACCTTC.

The gene calls are TRBV19 and TRBJ1-4; 12 nucleotides agree with TRBD1. The CDR3 runs 15 residues. Germline loops: CDR1 LNHDA, CDR2 SQIVND (reference sequence). With V trimmed by 4 bases and J by 8 bases, 5 bases remained unmatched. CDR3 loop: CASSNPGTGGEKLFF. The CDR3 DNA is TGTGCCAGTAGTAACCCCGGGACAGGGGGCGAAAAACTGTTTTTT. The whole variable domain, remainder taken from reference TRBV19 and TRBJ1-4, is DGGITQSPKYLFRKEGQNVTLSCEQNLNHDAMYWYRQDPGQGLRLIYYSQIVNDFQKGDIAEGYSVSREKKESFPLTVTSAQKNPTAFYLCASSNPGTGGEKLFFGSGTQLSVL.

The J gene is TRBJ2-3, the V gene TRBV6-5; no clear D. Germline V gene data show CDR1 as MNHEY and CDR2 as SVGAGI. CDR3 length equals 13 residues. V was cut by 5 bases and J by 2 bases, with 8 bases left in between. CDR3 DNA: TGTGCCAGCAGTGGTCACAACACAGATACGCAGTATTTT. The encoded protein is CASSGHNTDTQYF.

The chain uses TRBV2 and TRBJ1-2; the match to TRBD1 covers 9 bases. The length of the CDR3 is 13 residues. V shed 10 bases, J shed 5 bases, and the junction held 8 bases outside the gene matches. Germline V gene sequence: CDR1 SNHLY, CDR2 FYNNEI. The CDR3 loop is CATRVGQGYGYTF. The CDR3 nucleotides read TGTGCCACCCGGGTGGGACAGGGTTATGGCTACACCTTC.

V is TRBV7-2 and J is TRBJ1-5, with 8 bases identical to TRBD1. From germline, CDR1 is SGHTA and CDR2 FQGNSA. V trimming: 5 bases; J trimming: 5 bases; junction bases outside the gene matches: 2. CDR3 size: 13 residues. CDR3 nucleotide sequence: TGTGCCAGCAGCCAGACAGGGGATCAGCCCCAGCATTTT. It encodes CASSQTGDQPQHF.

CDR3 DNA: TGTGCCAGCAGTTACGGGGCGCTGCAGAACGAAGAGACCCAGTACTTC. Amino acid sequence: CASSYGALQNEETQYF. The chain links TRBV6-5 to TRBJ2-5; maybe TRBD1 (5 bases). Germline loops: CDR1 MNHEY, CDR2 SVGAGI. CDR3 length: 16 amino acids. The V end was cut by 2 bases, the J end by 3 bases, with 16 bases between.

The genes are TRBV6-1 and TRBJ2-3, with D possibly matching TRBD2 (6 bases). Germline V CDR1 and CDR2: MNHNS, SASEGT. Trimming left V 9 bases short and J 2 bases short, with 15 bases between. This CDR3 has 14 amino acids. The CDR3 loop reads CASGNSGPTDTQYF. The CDR3 coding sequence is TGTGCCAGTGGGAATAGCGGACCCACAGATACGCAGTATTTT.

The chain joins TRBV11-1 to TRBJ2-5, with D possibly matching TRBD2 (6 bases). The CDR3 sequence is 14 residues long. Trimming left V 5 bases short and J 3 bases short, with 13 bases between. The germline V gene has CDR1 SGHAT and CDR2 FQDESV (reference sequence). Here the CDR3 DNA reads TGTGCCAGCAGCCCCCCTAGCGTCGAAGAGACCCAGTACTTC. Amino acid sequence: CASSPPSVEETQYF.

This rearrangement joins TRBV30 to TRBJ2-2; D is uncertain. V shed 0 bases and J shed 5 bases, with 10 bases lying between them. CDR3 length: 14 amino acids. The germline V gene encodes CDR1 GTSNPN and CDR2 SVGIG (reference sequence). The CDR3 protein is CAWSVFSLTGELFF. Written as DNA, the CDR3 is TGTGCCTGGAGTGTGTTTTCCCTGACCGGGGAGCTGTTTTTT.

This rearrangement joins TRBV28 to TRBJ2-7; 7 bases are a match to TRBD2. Per germline, CDR1 MDHEN and CDR2 SYDVKM. V was clipped by 6 bases and J by 3 bases; unmatched bases: 5. The CDR3 covers 13 residues. Here the CDR3 DNA reads TGTGCCAGCAGATCCGGGAGGAACTACGAGCAGTACTTC. Amino acids: CASRSGRNYEQYF.

The gene calls are TRBV4-2 and TRBJ2-7; D is perhaps TRBD1 (5 bases). The V end lost 5 bases, the J end lost 2 bases, and 13 bases lay between the germline ends. The V gene's germline CDR1 is LGHNA and CDR2 YNFKEQ. This CDR3 is built from 14 residues. The CDR3 loop is CASSSRQSPYEQYF. The CDR3 DNA follows: TGTGCCAGCAGCTCCCGACAGAGCCCCTACGAGCAGTACTTC.

This sequence joins TRBV7-2 and TRBJ2-7, with 7 bases matching TRBD2. Germline values: CDR1 SGHTA, CDR2 FQGNSA. J gave up 2 bases and V 7 bases, and 8 bases lay outside the gene matches. The CDR3 totals 14 residues. The CDR3 region is CASTFSGLAYEQYF. The CDR3 nucleotides are TGTGCCAGCACCTTTAGCGGGCTTGCCTACGAGCAGTACTTC. Combining the CDR3 with reference TRBV7-2 and TRBJ2-7 gives the whole variable domain GAGVSQSPSNKVTEKGKDVELRCDPISGHTALYWYRQSLGQGLEFLIYFQGNSAPDKSGLPSDRFSAERTGGSVSTLTIQRTQQEDSAVYLCASTFSGLAYEQYFGPGTRLTVT.

The rearrangement uses TRBV7-2 and TRBJ2-5; tentatively, D is TRBD1 (5 bases). The V gene's germline CDR1 is SGHTA and CDR2 FQGNSA. Between the trimmed V and J ends, which lost 5 bases and 4 bases, there was a span of 14 bases. The CDR3 consists of 14 residues. The DNA for the CDR3 is TGTGCCAGCAGCCCCCGACAGCTTCGAGAGACCCAGTACTTC. Its translation is CASSPRQLRETQYF.

The V and J genes are TRBV28 and TRBJ2-7; D might be TRBD1 (6 bases). The germline CDR1 and CDR2 sequences are MDHEN and SYDVKM. Trimming pared 6 bases from V and 0 bases from J, leaving 15 bases between. CDR3 length: 15 residues. As DNA, the CDR3 is TGTGCCAGCAGACAGGGTTTCGAAAGCTCCTACGAGCAGTACTTC. Translating gives CASRQGFESSYEQYF.

The CDR3, as DNA: TGTGCCCAATCTCAACCTGGGACTAGCCTTACCTACGAGCAGTACTTC. Translation gives CAQSQPGTSLTYEQYF. This chain uses TRBV30 with TRBJ2-7, with 9 nucleotides matching TRBD2. V was clipped by 8 bases and J by 2 bases; unmatched bases: 16. This CDR3 has 16 residues. Germline CDR1 is GTSNPN and CDR2 is SVGIG (reference sequence).